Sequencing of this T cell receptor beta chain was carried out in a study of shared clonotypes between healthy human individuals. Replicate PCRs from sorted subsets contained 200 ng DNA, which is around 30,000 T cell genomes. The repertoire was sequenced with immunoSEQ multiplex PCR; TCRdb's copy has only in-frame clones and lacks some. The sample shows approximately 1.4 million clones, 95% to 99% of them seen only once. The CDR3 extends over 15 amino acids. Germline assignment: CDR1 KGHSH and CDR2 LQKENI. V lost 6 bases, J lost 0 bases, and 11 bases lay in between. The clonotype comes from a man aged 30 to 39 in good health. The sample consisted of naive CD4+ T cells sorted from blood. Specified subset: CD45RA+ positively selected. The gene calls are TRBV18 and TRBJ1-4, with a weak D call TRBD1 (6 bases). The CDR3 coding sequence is TGTGCCAGCTCCCACAGGGCAGCAACTAATGAAAAACTGTTTTTT. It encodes CASSHRAATNEKLFF. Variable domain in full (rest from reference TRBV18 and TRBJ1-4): NAGVMQNPRHLVRRRGQEARLRCSPMKGHSHVYWYRQLPEEGLKFMVYLQKENIIDESGMPKERFSAEFPKEGPSILRIQQVVRGDSAAYFCASSHRAATNEKLFFGSGTQLSVL.